This TCR beta chain was found in a study of cytotoxic CD8 clonotypes in ibrutinib-treated CLL. Cryopreserved PBMCs yielded about 2 micrograms of genomic DNA for TCR beta libraries. V was shortened by 1 base and J by 5 bases, with 7 bases between the two germline ends. The CDR3 covers 12 residues. The germline CDR1 and CDR2 sequences are GTSNPN and SVGIG (reference sequence). This clone was recorded once. Here immunoSEQ multiplex PCR was the method, and the copy in TCRdb shows in-frame clones only, minus some. The sample shows 110,000 to 150,000 clones, about 80% of them seen only once. The chain carries TRBV30 and TRBJ2-3; D is ambiguous. The sequence derives from a human donor with chronic lymphocytic leukemia. The sequencing used PBMCs, collected after 12 months of ibrutinib treatment. The CDR3 region is CAWSAGGDTQYF. The DNA for the CDR3 is TGTGCCTGGAGTGCAGGTGGAGATACGCAGTATTTT.